These 18 T cell receptor beta chains came from one sample sequenced in a study of T cells in Graves' hyperthyroidism and ophthalmopathy. RNA transcripts gave rise to amplified TCR beta CDR3 regions. HTBI primers were used for first-round RT-PCR of the TCR CDR3. Via MiXCR, TCRdb re-called the multiplex PCR reads, giving one row per CDR3 protein. Of 500,000 or so distinct CDR3 sequences listed, roughly a sixth were seen once; the top ten hold about 16%. Sample: blood. All receptors come from a woman younger than 30 with Graves' ophthalmopathy.

This clonotype came up many times. The chain joins TRBV30 to TRBJ2-2; D possibly corresponds to TRBD1 (6 bases). Germline assignment: CDR1 GTSNPN and CDR2 SVGIG (reference sequence). Trimming cost V 1 base and J 7 bases, with 7 bases left between them. The CDR3 covers 12 residues. CDR3 nucleotides: TGTGCCTGGAGTGGAGGGGGCGGGGAGCTGTTTTTT. This gives the protein CAWSGGGGELFF.

In its sample, this clonotype was seen many times. The chain recombines TRBV27 with TRBJ2-2, with a possible D match to TRBD1 (6 bases). The CDR3 extends over 15 amino acids. Germline CDR1 MNHEY, CDR2 SMNVEV (reference sequence). Trimming pared 4 bases from V and 2 bases from J, leaving 11 bases between. CDR3 sequence: CASSSTGLNTGELFF. CDR3 nucleotide sequence: TGTGCCAGCAGTTCCACAGGGCTCAACACCGGGGAGCTGTTTTTT.

This clonotype was detected a few times. The chain couples TRBV10-3 to TRBJ1-2; D gene unclear. The V end was cut by 8 bases, the J end by 0 bases, with 22 bases between. CDR3 size: 17 residues. Germline values: CDR1 ENHRY, CDR2 SYGVKD. The CDR3 DNA sequence: TGTGCCATCCGCCTCAACGTCGAGGAACCCACTAACTATGGCTACACCTTC. The encoded protein is CAIRLNVEEPTNYGYTF.

This clonotype appeared many times. The chain links TRBV6-1 to TRBJ1-2, with a tentative D call TRBD1 (5 bases). This CDR3 is 14 amino acids long. Trimming took off 0 bases at V and 7 bases at J, with 12 bases between the two ends. Germline V gene sequence: CDR1 MNHNS, CDR2 SASEGT. The CDR3: CASSEALPGGGYTF. DNA of the CDR3: TGTGCCAGCAGTGAAGCGCTACCGGGGGGTGGCTACACCTTC.

This clonotype was seen a few times. CDR3 nucleotide sequence: TGTGCCAGCAGTCGGACAGACAGGAGCAATCAGCCCCAGCATTTT. Amino acids: CASSRTDRSNQPQHF. The genes are TRBV27 and TRBJ1-5; tentative D call: TRBD1 (6 bases). The V and J ends lost 5 bases and 1 base respectively, with 12 bases between them. CDR3 size: 15 residues. Germline values: CDR1 MNHEY, CDR2 SMNVEV (reference sequence).

About this clonotype itself: One base away lies a much larger clone, so this may be a sequencing read error. CDR3: CASGPTTGYEQYF. The DNA for the CDR3 is TGTGCCAGCGGCCCGACGACAGGCTACGAGCAGTACTTC. V gene TRBV5-4 combines with J gene TRBJ2-7, with D perhaps matching TRBD1 (6 bases). Trimming took off 7 bases at V and 3 bases at J, with 14 bases between the two ends. Germline V lookup: CDR1 SGHNT, CDR2 YYREEE (reference sequence). CDR3 size: 13 residues.

Ten or more counts support this clonotype. The genes are TRBV28 and TRBJ2-7; D may be TRBD1 (6 bases). Germline-derived CDR1 and CDR2 are MDHEN and SYDVKM. V shed 11 bases and J shed 5 bases, with 16 bases lying between them. The CDR3 extends over 12 amino acids. This CDR3 reads CAASHRVHEQYF. The CDR3 bases are TGTGCCGCATCCCACAGGGTCCACGAGCAGTACTTC.

Regarding this clonotype: One base away lies a much larger clone, so this may be a sequencing read error. This is likely a read error, given that the CDR3 carries no conserved phenylalanine or tryptophan at its end. The chain employs TRBV7-9 and TRBJ2-3; 11 nucleotides match TRBD2. The CDR3 is made up of 15 amino acids. Germline V gives CDR1 SEHNR, CDR2 FQNEAQ (reference sequence). The V and J ends lost 1 base and 5 bases, in that order; junction bases with no gene match: 2. The CDR3 here is CASSLEGTSGDTQYS. The CDR3 DNA follows: TGTGCCAGCAGCTTAGAGGGGACTAGCGGAGATACGCAGTATTCT.

Ten or more counts support this clonotype. This sequence joins TRBV27 and TRBJ2-1; 10 nucleotides line up with TRBD1. This CDR3 has 17 residues. Trimming at V came to 4 bases and at J to 8 bases, leaving 14 bases not matched to a gene. The V gene's germline CDR1 is MNHEY and CDR2 SMNVEV (reference sequence). In DNA, the CDR3 is TGTGCCAGCAGTTCCCTACCCGGCAGGACAGGGGGGGATGAGCAGTTCTTC. This sequence encodes CASSSLPGRTGGDEQFF.

This chain links TRBV10-3 with TRBJ2-3; D is possibly TRBD1 (6 bases). The germline gives CDR1 ENHRY, CDR2 SYGVKD. V dropped 8 bases and J dropped 7 bases, with 22 bases sitting between them. The CDR3 has 15 residues. The chain's CDR3 is CAIAPRNRVVYTQYF. CDR3 sequence (DNA): TGTGCCATCGCCCCACGAAACAGGGTGGTATATACGCAGTATTTT.

The J gene is TRBJ1-1, the V gene TRBV3-1; 7 positions match TRBD1. CDR3 length: 14 residues. V lost 6 bases and J lost 2; bases outside the gene matches: 6. Per germline, CDR1 LGHDT and CDR2 YNNKEL (reference sequence). CDR3 in DNA: TGTGCCAGCAGGGTGACAGGGACAAACACTGAAGCTTTCTTT. Translation: CASRVTGTNTEAFF.

The chain links TRBV27 to TRBJ1-3, with TRBD1 as a possible D gene (5 bases). Germline CDR1 MNHEY, CDR2 SMNVEV (reference sequence). V was clipped by 2 bases and J by 6 bases, with 11 bases between them. This CDR3 is 14 amino acids long. The CDR3 bases are TGTGCCAGCAGTTTAAGTGGCAGGGCAAACACCATATATTTT. It codes for CASSLSGRANTIYF.

This clonotype was detected ten times or more. The chain uses TRBV12-3 or TRBV12-4 and TRBJ1-2; D uncertain. The V and J ends lost 6 bases and 4 bases respectively, with 15 bases between them. The CDR3 spans 14 residues. The CDR3 nucleotides are TGTGCCAGCAGCCTAGGCGTATTAGCCTATGGCTACACCTTC. Its translation is CASSLGVLAYGYTF.

This clonotype has more than one count but fewer than ten. The chain uses TRBV5-8 and TRBJ2-5; D not certain. The V and J ends lost 3 bases and 2 bases respectively, with 11 bases between them. The CDR3 is made up of 14 amino acids. Germline V gene lookup returns CDR1 SGHTS and CDR2 YDEGEE. CDR3 DNA sequence: TGTGCCAGCAGCTCCCGGATGGCTCAAGAGACCCAGTACTTC. This codes for CASSSRMAQETQYF.

This clonotype was seen ten or more times. The V gene is TRBV20-1, the J gene TRBJ2-7; D ambiguous. With 0 bases removed from V and 0 bases from J, the gap between germline ends came to 9 bases. The V gene's germline CDR1 is DFQATT and CDR2 SNEGSKA (reference sequence). The CDR3 spans 14 residues. CDR3 coding DNA: TGCAGTGCTAGAGAATGGCGGAGCTCCTACGAGCAGTACTTC. Its translation: CSAREWRSSYEQYF.

The V gene is TRBV25-1, the J gene TRBJ2-1, with a possible D match to TRBD1 (6 bases). V was trimmed by 3 bases and J by 5 bases, leaving 14 bases between them. Per the germline V gene, CDR1 is MGHDK and CDR2 is SYGVNS. The CDR3 has 15 residues. The CDR3, as DNA: TGTGCCAGCAGTGATATCGGGACACAGAACAATGAGCAGTTCTTC. The encoded protein is CASSDIGTQNNEQFF.

The sample holds many counts of this clonotype. The rearrangement joins TRBV5-1 to TRBJ1-1; 8 nucleotides agree with TRBD1. The CDR3 consists of 14 residues. V lost 4 bases, J lost 5 bases, and 7 bases stayed unmatched. Germline V gene sequence: CDR1 SGHRS, CDR2 YFSETQ. The CDR3: CASSSDRGSTEAFF. The CDR3 bases are TGCGCCAGCAGCAGCGACAGGGGTTCAACTGAAGCTTTCTTT.

This clonotype was seen repeatedly, ten times or more. This sequence joins TRBV5-1 and TRBJ1-5; D unresolved. CDR1 and CDR2 from the germline V gene are SGHRS and YFSETQ. This CDR3 has 14 residues. Trimming shortened V by 0 bases and J by 4 bases, and 8 bases separated the two germline ends. CDR3 in amino acids: CASSLERPNQPQHF. CDR3 coding DNA: TGCGCCAGCAGCTTGGAAAGACCAAATCAGCCCCAGCATTTT.